This is a list of T cell receptor beta chains from one sample in a study of beta chain features in type 1 diabetes. Sequencing used immunoSEQ multiplex PCR; TCRdb keeps in-frame clones, though not all of them. Of over 350,000 clones listed, about 15% were seen once; the top ten hold about 0.02%. Sequences were obtained from naive CD4+ T cells from blood. These receptors were obtained from a woman aged 18-29 years in good health. The CDR3 runs from the conserved cysteine through the conserved F or W. Each record gives: V gene, clone size, D gene, J gene, CDR3 protein, CDR3 DNA. A D gene is named only where the DNA matches it firmly. The size field is filled for only some rows; it gives once, few, many or a size class.

V: TRBV15; size: .; D: TRBD1; J: TRBJ1-1; CDR3: CATTTGGIEAFF; DNA: TGTGCCACCACTACAGGGGGTATTGAAGCTTTCTTT
V: TRBV28; size: .; D: TRBD1; J: TRBJ1-1; CDR3: CATGTASVYTEAFF; DNA: TGTGCCACCGGGACAGCGAGCGTATACACTGAAGCTTTCTTT
V: TRBV4-2; size: few; D: .; J: TRBJ1-5; CDR3: CASSQEPYRGNQPQHF; DNA: TGTGCCAGCAGCCAAGAACCGTACAGGGGCAATCAGCCCCAGCATTTT
V: TRBV2; size: few; D: TRBD1; J: TRBJ1-5; CDR3: CASTDSGTGSQPQHF; DNA: TGTGCCAGCACTGACTCCGGGACAGGGAGTCAGCCCCAGCATTTT
V: TRBV5-1; size: .; D: .; J: TRBJ2-6; CDR3: CATARGAGANVLTF; DNA: TGCGCCACCGCCCGGGGAGCTGGGGCCAACGTCCTGACTTTC
V: TRBV5-4; size: few; D: TRBD2; J: TRBJ2-1; CDR3: CASSPGTSGREQFF; DNA: TGTGCCAGCAGCCCCGGGACTAGCGGGAGGGAGCAGTTCTTC
V: TRBV28; size: .; D: .; J: TRBJ2-5; CDR3: CASSEGVQETQYF; DNA: TGTGCCAGCAGCGAGGGAGTCCAAGAGACCCAGTACTTC
V: TRBV19; size: few; D: .; J: TRBJ2-7; CDR3: CASSTTAGAGGPYEQYF; DNA: TGTGCCAGTAGTACCACCGCGGGGGCAGGGGGCCCCTACGAGCAGTACTTC
V: TRBV27; size: few; D: .; J: TRBJ2-7; CDR3: CASRQSSRASSYEQYF; DNA: TGTGCCAGCAGACAATCCTCGAGGGCGAGCTCCTACGAGCAGTACTTC
V: TRBV14; size: .; D: .; J: TRBJ2-3; CDR3: CASSPGTSRTDTQYF; DNA: TGTGCCAGCAGCCCCGGGACAAGCCGCACAGATACGCAGTATTTT
V: TRBV19; size: .; D: .; J: TRBJ2-7; CDR3: CASSIDGRGNEQYF; DNA: TGTGCCAGTAGTATAGATGGAAGAGGGAACGAGCAGTACTTC
V: TRBV6-5; size: .; D: .; J: TRBJ1-1; CDR3: CASSYYRGTEAFF; DNA: TGTGCCAGCAGTTACTACCGAGGGACTGAAGCTTTCTTT
V: TRBV28; size: .; D: .; J: TRBJ1-2; CDR3: CASSLGSPYGYTF; DNA: TGTGCCAGCAGTTTGGGCAGTCCCTATGGCTACACCTTC
V: TRBV11-2; size: few; D: .; J: TRBJ2-1; CDR3: CASSLAGLRGNEQFF; DNA: TGTGCCAGCAGCTTAGCCGGGCTAAGAGGGAATGAGCAGTTCTTC
V: TRBV7-2; size: few; D: .; J: TRBJ1-5; CDR3: CASSRTTNQPQHF; DNA: TGTGCCAGCAGCCGGACAACAAATCAGCCCCAGCATTTT
V: TRBV7-3; size: few; D: .; J: TRBJ2-1; CDR3: CASSSTADGYNEQFF; DNA: TGTGCCAGCAGCTCCACAGCGGACGGGTACAATGAGCAGTTCTTC
V: TRBV5-4; size: .; D: TRBD1; J: TRBJ2-5; CDR3: CASSSQGRQETQYF; DNA: TGTGCCAGCAGCTCACAGGGGCGCCAAGAGACCCAGTACTTC
V: TRBV30; size: .; D: .; J: TRBJ2-3; CDR3: CAWSVGGLSTDTQYF; DNA: TGTGCCTGGAGTGTTGGCGGACTGAGCACAGATACGCAGTATTTT
V: TRBV29-1; size: few; D: TRBD2; J: TRBJ2-2; CDR3: CSVRGREGVGGELFF; DNA: TGCAGCGTTCGAGGGCGGGAGGGGGTAGGAGGGGAGCTGTTTTTT
V: TRBV4-2; size: few; D: .; J: TRBJ2-7; CDR3: CASSQEEEREQYF; DNA: TGTGCCAGCAGCCAAGAGGAGGAGCGCGAGCAGTACTTC
V: TRBV5-1; size: few; D: TRBD1; J: TRBJ2-3; CDR3: CASSSDRPDTQYF; DNA: TGCGCCAGCAGCTCGGACAGGCCAGATACGCAGTATTTT
V: TRBV7-2; size: .; D: .; J: TRBJ2-7; CDR3: CASSFLPSPYEQYF; DNA: TGTGCCAGCAGCTTTCTACCCTCCCCCTACGAGCAGTACTTC
V: TRBV18; size: .; D: TRBD1; J: TRBJ2-1; CDR3: CASSLLGQAGTYNEQFF; DNA: TGTGCCAGCTCACTTCTAGGACAGGCAGGAACCTACAATGAGCAGTTCTTC
V: TRBV18; size: .; D: TRBD1; J: TRBJ2-7; CDR3: CASSPRTGYEQYF; DNA: TGTGCCAGCTCACCAAGGACAGGCTACGAGCAGTACTTC
V: TRBV29-1; size: .; D: .; J: TRBJ1-2; CDR3: CSVDAGPSYYGYTF; DNA: TGCAGCGTTGATGCAGGTCCTTCCTATTATGGCTACACCTTC
V: TRBV29-1; size: few; D: .; J: TRBJ1-5; CDR3: CSVEGESNQPQHF; DNA: TGCAGCGTTGAAGGGGAGAGCAATCAGCCCCAGCATTTT
V: TRBV7-9; size: .; D: .; J: TRBJ2-5; CDR3: CASSRNDRVQETQYF; DNA: TGTGCCAGCAGCCGCAACGACAGAGTGCAAGAGACCCAGTACTTC
V: TRBV29-1; size: few; D: .; J: TRBJ2-3; CDR3: CSVERLSTDTQYF; DNA: TGCAGCGTTGAGCGGCTAAGCACAGATACGCAGTATTTT
V: TRBV7-9; size: few; D: .; J: TRBJ1-5; CDR3: CASSLGGAHQPQHF; DNA: TGTGCCAGCAGCTTGGGGGGGGCCCATCAGCCCCAGCATTTT
V: TRBV18; size: .; D: .; J: TRBJ1-4; CDR3: CASSPVGQGNEKLFF; DNA: TGTGCCAGCTCACCAGTCGGCCAGGGCAATGAAAAACTGTTTTTT
V: TRBV7-3; size: .; D: TRBD1; J: TRBJ2-1; CDR3: CASSFPGRGGVERSYNEQFF; DNA: TGTGCCAGCAGCTTCCCAGGTCGAGGGGGCGTCGAGAGGAGTTACAATGAGCAGTTCTTC
V: TRBV15; size: .; D: TRBD2; J: TRBJ2-3; CDR3: CATSIRTSGRDTQYF; DNA: TGTGCCACCAGCATAAGGACTAGCGGGAGAGATACGCAGTATTTT
V: TRBV19; size: few; D: TRBD2; J: TRBJ2-5; CDR3: CASSPWTSGWETQYF; DNA: TGTGCCAGTAGTCCCTGGACTAGCGGGTGGGAGACCCAGTACTTC
V: TRBV7-9; size: .; D: TRBD2; J: TRBJ2-7; CDR3: CASSLAGLAYEQYF; DNA: TGTGCCAGCAGCTTAGCTGGACTAGCCTACGAGCAGTACTTC
V: TRBV18; size: .; D: .; J: TRBJ2-7; CDR3: CASSPNSGSSYEQYF; DNA: TGTGCCAGCTCACCAAACAGCGGAAGCTCCTACGAGCAGTACTTC
V: TRBV29-1; size: .; D: TRBD2; J: TRBJ2-7; CDR3: CSVESRWGGEQYF; DNA: TGCAGCGTTGAATCGCGGTGGGGGGGTGAGCAGTACTTC
V: TRBV5-1; size: few; D: TRBD1; J: TRBJ1-2; CDR3: CASAPTGGALLGYTF; DNA: TGCGCCAGCGCACCGACAGGGGGCGCGTTGTTAGGCTACACCTTC
V: TRBV7-2; size: few; D: TRBD2; J: TRBJ2-3; CDR3: CASSLPGTSGRPFTDTQYF; DNA: TGTGCCAGCAGCTTACCCGGGACTAGCGGGAGGCCGTTCACAGATACGCAGTATTTT
V: TRBV27; size: .; D: .; J: TRBJ1-2; CDR3: CASRTTLANYGYTF; DNA: TGTGCCAGTCGAACCACTCTAGCTAACTATGGCTACACCTTC
V: TRBV18; size: few; D: .; J: TRBJ2-2; CDR3: CASSPHQYTGELFF; DNA: TGTGCCAGCTCACCGCACCAGTACACCGGGGAGCTGTTTTTT
V: TRBV4-1; size: .; D: TRBD1; J: TRBJ2-5; CDR3: CASSQVWDRGTQYF; DNA: TGCGCCAGCAGCCAAGTATGGGACAGGGGGACCCAGTACTTC
V: TRBV11-2; size: .; D: TRBD2; J: TRBJ2-3; CDR3: CASSLLAGGTDTQYF; DNA: TGTGCCAGCAGCTTATTAGCGGGAGGCACAGATACGCAGTATTTT
V: TRBV4-1; size: .; D: .; J: TRBJ1-2; CDR3: CASSQDSRNYGYTF; DNA: TGCGCCAGCAGCCAAGATAGCCGTAACTATGGCTACACCTTC